The entry below describes one T cell receptor (beta chain). The data derive from a study of control samples from healthy donors and cancer patients. The CDR3 covers 15 residues. Germline loops: CDR1 MNHEY, CDR2 SVGAGI. Trimming stripped 0 bases from V and 0 bases from J, with 6 bases between. The data were produced by immunoSEQ multiplex PCR, yet TCRdb's version contains in-frame clones alone and is incomplete. The table shows roughly 80,000 clones, with about nine tenths occurring only once. J is TRBJ1-3 and V is TRBV6-5, with no clear D. The sequence was obtained from a man in his fifties in good health. The sequencing input was blood. The CDR3 DNA follows: TGTGCCAGCAGTTACTCGGGGAGCTCTGGAAACACCATATATTTT. It yields the protein CASSYSGSSGNTIYF.